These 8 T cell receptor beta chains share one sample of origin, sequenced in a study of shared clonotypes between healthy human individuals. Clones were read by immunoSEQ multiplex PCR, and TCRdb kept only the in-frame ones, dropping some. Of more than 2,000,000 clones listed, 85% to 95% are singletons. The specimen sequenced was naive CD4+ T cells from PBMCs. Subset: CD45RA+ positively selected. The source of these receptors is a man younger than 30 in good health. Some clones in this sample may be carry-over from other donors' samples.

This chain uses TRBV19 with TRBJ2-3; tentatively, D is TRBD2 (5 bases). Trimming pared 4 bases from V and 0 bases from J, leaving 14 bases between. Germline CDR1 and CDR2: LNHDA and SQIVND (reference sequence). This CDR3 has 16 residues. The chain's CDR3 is CASSTILEYSTDTQYF. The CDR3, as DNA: TGTGCCAGTAGTACAATACTAGAGTACAGCACAGATACGCAGTATTTT.

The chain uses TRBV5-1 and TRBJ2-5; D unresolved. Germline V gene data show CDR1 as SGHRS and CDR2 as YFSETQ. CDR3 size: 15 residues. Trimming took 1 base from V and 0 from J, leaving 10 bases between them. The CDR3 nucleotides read TGCGCCAGCAGCTTGAACACCCTGAACCAAGAGACCCAGTACTTC. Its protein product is CASSLNTLNQETQYF.

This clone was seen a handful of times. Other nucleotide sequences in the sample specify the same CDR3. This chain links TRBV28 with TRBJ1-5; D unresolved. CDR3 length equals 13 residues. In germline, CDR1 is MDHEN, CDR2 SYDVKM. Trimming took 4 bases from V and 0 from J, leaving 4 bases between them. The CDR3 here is CASSWVSNQPQHF. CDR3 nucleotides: TGTGCCAGCAGTTGGGTTAGCAATCAGCCCCAGCATTTT.

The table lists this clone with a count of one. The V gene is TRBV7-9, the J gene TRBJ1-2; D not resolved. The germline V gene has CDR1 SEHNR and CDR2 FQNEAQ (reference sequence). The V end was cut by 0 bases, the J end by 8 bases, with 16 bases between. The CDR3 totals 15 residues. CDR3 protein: CASSLAKEGIWGYTF. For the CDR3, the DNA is TGTGCCAGCAGCTTAGCGAAGGAGGGTATTTGGGGCTACACCTTC.

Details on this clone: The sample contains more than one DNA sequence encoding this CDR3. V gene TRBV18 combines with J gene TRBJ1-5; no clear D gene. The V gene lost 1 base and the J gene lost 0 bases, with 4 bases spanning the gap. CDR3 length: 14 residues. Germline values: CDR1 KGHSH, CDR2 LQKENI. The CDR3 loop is CASSPQNSNQPQHF. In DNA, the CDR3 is TGTGCCAGCTCACCACAGAATAGCAATCAGCCCCAGCATTTT. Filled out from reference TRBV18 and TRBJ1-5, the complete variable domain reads NAGVMQNPRHLVRRRGQEARLRCSPMKGHSHVYWYRQLPEEGLKFMVYLQKENIIDESGMPKERFSAEFPKEGPSILRIQQVVRGDSAAYFCASSPQNSNQPQHFGDGTRLSIL.

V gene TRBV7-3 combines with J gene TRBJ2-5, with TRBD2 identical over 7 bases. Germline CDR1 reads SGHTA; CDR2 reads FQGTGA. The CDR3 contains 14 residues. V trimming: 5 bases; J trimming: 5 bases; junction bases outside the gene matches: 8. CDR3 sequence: CASSPTSSVETQYF. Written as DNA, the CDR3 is TGTGCCAGCAGCCCGACTAGCTCGGTCGAGACCCAGTACTTC.

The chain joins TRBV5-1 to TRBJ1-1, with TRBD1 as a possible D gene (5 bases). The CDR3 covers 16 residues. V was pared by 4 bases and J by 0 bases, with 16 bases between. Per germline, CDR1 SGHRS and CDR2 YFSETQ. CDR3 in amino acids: CASSKGRDLMNTEAFF. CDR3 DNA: TGCGCCAGCAGCAAGGGACGGGACCTCATGAACACTGAAGCTTTCTTT.

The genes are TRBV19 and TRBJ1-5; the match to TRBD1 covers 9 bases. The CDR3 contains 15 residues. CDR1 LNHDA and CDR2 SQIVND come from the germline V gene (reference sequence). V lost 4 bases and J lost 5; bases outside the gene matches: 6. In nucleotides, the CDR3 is TGTGCCAGTAGTAAGGACAGGGGTAGGGATCAGCCCCAGCATTTT. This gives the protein CASSKDRGRDQPQHF.